This TCR beta chain was sequenced in a study of blood T cell repertoires in COVID-19. Measured with immunoSEQ multiplex PCR; TCRdb has only the in-frame clones, and not every one. The profile shows about 300,000 clones, around 92% of them singletons. Patients in Seattle were enrolled during active infection, then followed longitudinally. Germline CDR1 and CDR2: LGHDT and YNNKEL (reference sequence). V was cut by 0 bases and J by 7 bases, with 9 bases left in between. The CDR3 has 14 amino acids. This chain connects TRBV3-1 (or the pseudogene TRBV3-2) to TRBJ2-2, with unresolved D. This clonotype was sampled from a woman aged 30 to 39 with COVID-19, enrolled during active disease. The sequenced sample was peripheral blood. CDR3 sequence reads: CASSQDLSVGELFF. CDR3 in DNA: TGTGCCAGCAGCCAAGATTTAAGCGTCGGGGAGCTGTTTTTT.